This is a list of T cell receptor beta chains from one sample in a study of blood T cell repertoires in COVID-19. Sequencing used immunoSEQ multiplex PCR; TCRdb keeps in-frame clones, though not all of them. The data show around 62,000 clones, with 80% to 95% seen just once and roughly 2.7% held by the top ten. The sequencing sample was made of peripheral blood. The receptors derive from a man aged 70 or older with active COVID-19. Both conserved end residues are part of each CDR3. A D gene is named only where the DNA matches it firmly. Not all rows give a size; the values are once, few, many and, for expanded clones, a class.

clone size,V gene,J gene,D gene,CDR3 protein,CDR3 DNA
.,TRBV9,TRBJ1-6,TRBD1,CASSFGTVGGSPLHF,TGTGCCAGCAGCTTCGGGACAGTCGGTGGGTCACCCCTCCACTTT
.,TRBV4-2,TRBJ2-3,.,CASSQVVRHTQYF,TGTGCCAGCAGCCAAGTTGTGCGGCATACGCAGTATTTT
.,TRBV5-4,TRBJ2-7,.,CASSLLEGGEQYF,TGTGCCAGCAGCTTACTCGAGGGTGGAGAGCAGTACTTC
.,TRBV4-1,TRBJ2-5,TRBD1,CASSRVQGWTETQYF,TGCGCCAGCAGCCGCGTACAGGGGTGGACGGAGACCCAGTACTTC
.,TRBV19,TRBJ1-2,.,CASSRLGPLEGYTF,TGTGCCAGCAGTCGACTTGGCCCTCTGGAAGGCTACACCTTC
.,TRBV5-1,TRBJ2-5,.,CASSPGVGFAADQETQYF,TGCGCCAGCAGCCCCGGGGTGGGGTTTGCGGCAGACCAAGAGACCCAGTACTTC
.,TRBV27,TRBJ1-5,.,CASSLSAGSNQPQHF,TGTGCCAGCAGTTTATCAGCGGGGAGCAATCAGCCCCAGCATTTT
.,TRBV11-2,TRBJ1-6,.,CASSLIPGDNSPLHF,TGTGCCAGCAGCTTAATACCAGGGGACAATTCACCCCTCCACTTT
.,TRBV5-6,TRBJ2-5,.,CASNFRVGETQYF,TGTGCCAGCAATTTCAGGGTCGGGGAGACCCAGTACTTC
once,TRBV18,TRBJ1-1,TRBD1,CASSPVAGGLRTEAFF,TGTGCCAGCTCACCCGTGGCAGGGGGCCTGAGAACTGAAGCTTTCTTT
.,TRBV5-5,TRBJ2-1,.,CASSSQSSYNEQFF,TGTGCCAGCAGCAGCCAAAGCTCCTACAATGAGCAGTTCTTC
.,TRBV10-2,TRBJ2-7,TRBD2,CASSEPIQLARSSYEQYF,TGCGCCAGCAGTGAGCCGATCCAACTAGCGAGAAGCTCCTACGAGCAGTACTTC
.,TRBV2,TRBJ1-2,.,CASSGQVNYGYTF,TGTGCCAGCAGTGGACAGGTTAACTATGGCTACACCTTC
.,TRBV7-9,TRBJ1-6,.,CASSPSGVNSPLHF,TGTGCCAGCAGCCCATCGGGAGTTAATTCACCCCTCCACTTT
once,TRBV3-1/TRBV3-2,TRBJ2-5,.,CASSKSGGQETQYF,TGTGCCAGCAGCAAATCCGGGGGCCAAGAGACCCAGTACTTC
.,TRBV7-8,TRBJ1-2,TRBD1,CASSLGGTGPNYGYTF,TGTGCCAGCAGCCTGGGGGGGACAGGGCCCAACTATGGCTACACCTTC
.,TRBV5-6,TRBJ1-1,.,CASSIITVMNTEAFF,TGTGCCAGCAGCATTATAACAGTGATGAACACTGAAGCTTTCTTT
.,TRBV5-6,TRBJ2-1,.,CASSPGGRPLYNEQFF,TGTGCCAGCAGCCCGGGGGGCAGGCCCCTTTACAATGAGCAGTTCTTC
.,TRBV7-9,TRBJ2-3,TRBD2,CASSLEGLDTDTQYF,TGTGCCAGCAGCTTAGAAGGACTAGACACAGATACGCAGTATTTT
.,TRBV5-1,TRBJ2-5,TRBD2,CASSVGSGGKETQYF,TGCGCCAGCAGCGTAGGTAGCGGGGGTAAAGAGACCCAGTACTTC
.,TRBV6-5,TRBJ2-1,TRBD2,CASSYGGGALEGEQFF,TGTGCCAGCAGTTACGGCGGGGGGGCTCTGGAGGGTGAGCAGTTCTTC
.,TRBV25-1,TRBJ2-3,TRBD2,CASQRSLAGGDTQYF,TGTGCCAGTCAAAGGTCACTAGCGGGGGGAGATACGCAGTATTTT
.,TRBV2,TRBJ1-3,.,CASSDMTPSPTSSGNTIYF,TGTGCCAGCAGTGATATGACTCCGTCCCCTACTAGCTCTGGAAACACCATATATTTT
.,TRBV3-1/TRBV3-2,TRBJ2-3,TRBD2,CASSRTSGGARRLIGDTQYF,TGTGCCAGCAGCCGGACTAGCGGGGGGGCGCGGCGTTTAATCGGTGATACGCAGTATTTT
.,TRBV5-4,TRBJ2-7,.,CASSPSTRDEQYF,TGTGCCAGCAGCCCCTCCACCCGGGACGAGCAGTACTTC
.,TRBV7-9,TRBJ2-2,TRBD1,CASRTTSGQAAGGELFF,TGTGCCAGCAGAACCACTTCGGGACAGGCCGCAGGGGGGGAGCTGTTTTTT
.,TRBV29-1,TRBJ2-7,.,CSVDGGGGVRQYF,TGCAGCGTTGACGGCGGGGGCGGGGTTAGGCAGTACTTC
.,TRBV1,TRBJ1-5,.,CTSSQDRDQPQHF,TGCACCAGCAGCCAGGACAGGGATCAGCCCCAGCATTTT
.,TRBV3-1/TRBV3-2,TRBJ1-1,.,CASSQDSGDTEAFF,TGTGCCAGCAGCCAAGATTCGGGGGATACTGAAGCTTTCTTT
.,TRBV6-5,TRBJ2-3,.,CASSYSGQSTDTQYF,TGTGCCAGCAGTTACTCGGGCCAGAGCACAGATACGCAGTATTTT
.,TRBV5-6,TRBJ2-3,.,CASSYMVADTQYF,TGTGCCAGCAGCTACATGGTGGCAGATACGCAGTATTTT
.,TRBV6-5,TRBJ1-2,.,CASSFRPQQANYGYTF,TGTGCCAGCAGTTTCAGGCCCCAACAGGCTAACTATGGCTACACCTTC
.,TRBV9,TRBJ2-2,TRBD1,CASSLRRGQGAGGTGELFF,TGTGCCAGCAGCTTACGGAGGGGACAGGGGGCAGGTGGCACCGGGGAGCTGTTTTTT
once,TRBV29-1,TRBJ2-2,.,CSVEPGTNTGELFF,TGCAGCGTTGAACCGGGGACTAACACCGGGGAGCTGTTTTTT
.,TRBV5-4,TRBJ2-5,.,CASSSTGLGETQYF,TGTGCCAGCAGCTCGACAGGTTTGGGGGAGACCCAGTACTTC
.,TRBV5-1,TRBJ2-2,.,CASSPARGTHTGELFF,TGCGCCAGCAGCCCCGCCCGGGGGACCCACACCGGGGAGCTGTTTTTT
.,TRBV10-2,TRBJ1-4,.,CASSITNEKLFF,TGCGCCAGCAGCATAACTAATGAAAAACTGTTTTTT
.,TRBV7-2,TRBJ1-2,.,CASSMSGGPESYTF,TGTGCCAGCAGCATGTCGGGCGGGCCAGAGAGCTACACCTTC
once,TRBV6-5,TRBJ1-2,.,CASSTSGEGYTF,.
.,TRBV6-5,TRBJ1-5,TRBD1,CASGTGARSNQPQHF,TGTGCCAGCGGGACAGGGGCCCGTAGCAATCAGCCCCAGCATTTT
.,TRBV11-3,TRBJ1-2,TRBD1,CASSLVTGQGHYGYTF,TGTGCCAGCAGCTTAGTCACGGGACAGGGCCACTATGGCTACACCTTC
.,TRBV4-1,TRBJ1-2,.,CASSHLDRDANYGYTF,TGCGCCAGCAGCCACCTAGACCGCGACGCTAACTATGGCTACACCTTC
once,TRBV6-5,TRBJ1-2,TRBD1,CASWQGGVSIYGYTF,TGTGCCAGCTGGCAGGGGGGTGTATCGATATATGGCTACACCTTC
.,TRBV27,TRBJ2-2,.,CASSLARTNTGELFF,TGTGCCAGCAGTTTAGCCAGGACGAACACCGGGGAGCTGTTTTTT
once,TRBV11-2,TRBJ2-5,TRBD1,CASSAGQGETLETQYF,TGTGCCAGCAGCGCCGGACAGGGCGAAACTTTAGAGACCCAGTACTTC
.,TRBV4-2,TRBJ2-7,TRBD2,CASSRTSGGAFNEQYF,TGTGCCAGCAGCCGGACTAGCGGGGGGGCCTTCAACGAGCAGTACTTC
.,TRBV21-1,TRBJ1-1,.,CASTRHGGNTEAFF,TGTGCCAGCACCCGCCACGGGGGAAACACTGAAGCTTTCTTT
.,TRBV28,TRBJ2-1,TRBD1,CASSPPGQVDQKIF,TGTGCCAGCAGTCCCCCGGGACAGGTCGACCAGAAGATCTTC
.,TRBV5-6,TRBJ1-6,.,CASSIDGGILISPLHF,TGTGCCAGCAGCATAGATGGGGGGATCCTTATTTCACCCCTCCACTTT
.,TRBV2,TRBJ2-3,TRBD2,CASSESGGRRTDTQYF,TGTGCCAGCAGTGAGAGCGGGGGGCGCCGCACAGATACGCAGTATTTT
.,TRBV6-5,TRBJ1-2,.,CASSYRREVDYGYTF,TGTGCCAGCAGTTACCGCAGGGAGGTGGACTATGGCTACACCTTC
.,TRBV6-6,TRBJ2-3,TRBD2,CASSRGLAGDRGRADTQYF,TGTGCCAGCAGTCGGGGACTAGCGGGAGATAGGGGTCGGGCAGATACGCAGTATTTT
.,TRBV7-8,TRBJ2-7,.,CASTQGGAWSGQYF,TGTGCCAGCACGCAGGGGGGCGCTTGGTCGGGGCAGTACTTC
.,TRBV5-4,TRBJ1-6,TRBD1,CASKAGGINNSPLHF,TGTGCCAGCAAGGCAGGGGGCATAAATAATTCACCCCTCCACTTT